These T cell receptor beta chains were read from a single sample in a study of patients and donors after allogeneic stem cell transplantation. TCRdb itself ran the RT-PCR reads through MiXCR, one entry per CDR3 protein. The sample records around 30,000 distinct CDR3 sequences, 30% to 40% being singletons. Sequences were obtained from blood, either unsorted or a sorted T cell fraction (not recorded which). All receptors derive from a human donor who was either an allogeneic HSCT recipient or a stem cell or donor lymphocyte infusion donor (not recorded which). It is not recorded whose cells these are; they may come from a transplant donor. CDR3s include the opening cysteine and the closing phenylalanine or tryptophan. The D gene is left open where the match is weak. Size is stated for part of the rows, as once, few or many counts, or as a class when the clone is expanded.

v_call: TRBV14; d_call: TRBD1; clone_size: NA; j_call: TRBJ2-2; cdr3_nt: TGTGCCAGCAGCCAGAGGACAGGGGGCACCGGGGAGCTGTTTTTT; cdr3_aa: CASSQRTGGTGELFF
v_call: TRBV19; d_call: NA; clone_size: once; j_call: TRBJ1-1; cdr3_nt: TGTGCCAGTACCCGTGGGGGACAAGACATGAACACTGAAGCTTTCTTT; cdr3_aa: CASTRGGQDMNTEAFF
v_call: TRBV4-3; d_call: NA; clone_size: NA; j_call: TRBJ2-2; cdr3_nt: TGCGCCAGCAGCCAACCGGGCCAGTACACCGGGGAGCTGTTTTTT; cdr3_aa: CASSQPGQYTGELFF
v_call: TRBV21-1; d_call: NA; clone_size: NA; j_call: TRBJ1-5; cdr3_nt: TGTGCCAGCAGCAAAGTCACTTGCGTGGGTTTACTCGCAGGGAGCAATCAGCCCCAGCATTTT; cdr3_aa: CASSKVTCVGLLAGSNQPQHF
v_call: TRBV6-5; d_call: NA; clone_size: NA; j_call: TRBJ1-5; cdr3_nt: TGTGCCAGCAGCAGGGACGGCAATCAGCCCCAGCATTTT; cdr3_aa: CASSRDGNQPQHF
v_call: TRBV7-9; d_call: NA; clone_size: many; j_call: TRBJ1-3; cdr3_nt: TGTGCCAGCAGCTTAGTAGGTCCCGGAAACACCATATATTTT; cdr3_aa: CASSLVGPGNTIYF
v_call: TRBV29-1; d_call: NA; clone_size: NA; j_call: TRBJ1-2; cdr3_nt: TGCAGCGTTCTTGCCCACACTGGGCCTGGCGGATTCTACACCTTC; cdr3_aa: CSVLAHTGPGGFYTF
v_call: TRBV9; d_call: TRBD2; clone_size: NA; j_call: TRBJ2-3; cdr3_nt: TGTGCCAGCAGCGTAGGGCGGACTAGCGGAGGTACAGATACGCAGTATTTT; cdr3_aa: CASSVGRTSGGTDTQYF
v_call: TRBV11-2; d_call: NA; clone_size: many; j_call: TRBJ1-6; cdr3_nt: TGTGCCAGCAGCTTAGGGGGAGGCTATAATTCACCCCTCCACTTT; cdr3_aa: CASSLGGGYNSPLHF
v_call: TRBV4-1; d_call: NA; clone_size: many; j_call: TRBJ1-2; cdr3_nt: TGCGCCAGCAGCCAAGATCTTTCTTCCGGGGTAGACTATGGCTACACCTTC; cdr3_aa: CASSQDLSSGVDYGYTF
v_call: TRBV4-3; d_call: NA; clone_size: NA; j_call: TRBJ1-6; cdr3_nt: TGCGCCAGCAGCCAAGATCCACCTTCGACCCTTGATAATTCACCCCTCCACTTT; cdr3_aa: CASSQDPPSTLDNSPLHF
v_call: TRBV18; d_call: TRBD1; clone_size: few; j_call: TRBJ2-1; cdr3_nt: TGTGCCACCTGGTCCCCCGGGACAGGGGGATTCGATGAGCAGTTCTTC; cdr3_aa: CATWSPGTGGFDEQFF
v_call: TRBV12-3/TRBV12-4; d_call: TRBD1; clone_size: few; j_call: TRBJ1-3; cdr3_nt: TGTGCCAGCAGTCCCGGACAGGGGAACACCATATATTTT; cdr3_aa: CASSPGQGNTIYF
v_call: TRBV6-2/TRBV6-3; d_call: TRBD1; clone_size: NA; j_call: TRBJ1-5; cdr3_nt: TGTGCCAGCAACATGGGACAGATCAATCAGCCCCAGCATTTT; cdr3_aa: CASNMGQINQPQHF
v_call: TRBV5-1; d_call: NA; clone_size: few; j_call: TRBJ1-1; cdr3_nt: TGCGCCAGCAGCTTCGCCGGGTCCTCCAGGAACACTGAAGCTTTCTTT; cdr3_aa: CASSFAGSSRNTEAFF
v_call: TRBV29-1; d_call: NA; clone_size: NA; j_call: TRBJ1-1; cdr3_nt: TGCAGCGTTGAAAGGAACGGGGAAAACACTGAAGCTTTCTTT; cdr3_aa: CSVERNGENTEAFF
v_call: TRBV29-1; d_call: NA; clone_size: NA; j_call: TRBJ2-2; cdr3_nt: TGCAGCGGGGTCGTCACCGACGGGGAGCTGTTTTTT; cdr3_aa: CSGVVTDGELFF
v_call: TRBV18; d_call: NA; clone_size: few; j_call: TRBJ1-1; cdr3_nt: TGTGCCAGCTCACCAAAGTTAACGGGGAAGGGGGCTGAAGCTTTCTTT; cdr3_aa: CASSPKLTGKGAEAFF
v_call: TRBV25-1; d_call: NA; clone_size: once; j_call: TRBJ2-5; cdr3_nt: TGTGCCAGCGCCTCCCCAGAGACCCAGTACTTC; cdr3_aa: CASASPETQYF
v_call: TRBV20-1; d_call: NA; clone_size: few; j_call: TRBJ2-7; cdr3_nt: TGCAGTGCTATTTCCGGGACGGCCTCCTACGAGCAGTACTTC; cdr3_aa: CSAISGTASYEQYF
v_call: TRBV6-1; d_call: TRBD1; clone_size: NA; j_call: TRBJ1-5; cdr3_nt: TGTGCCAGCAGTGACCTAGACAGGGGTAGCAATCAGCCCCAGCATTTT; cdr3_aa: CASSDLDRGSNQPQHF
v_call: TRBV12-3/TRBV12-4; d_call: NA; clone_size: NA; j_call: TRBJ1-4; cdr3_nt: TGTGCCAGCAGTTTAGCGGCTAGAAAACTGTTTTTT; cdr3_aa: CASSLAARKLFF
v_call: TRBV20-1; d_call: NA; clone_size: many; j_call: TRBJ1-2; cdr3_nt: TGCAGTGCGTATTCCGGGATCGGCTATGGCTACACCTTC; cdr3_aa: CSAYSGIGYGYTF
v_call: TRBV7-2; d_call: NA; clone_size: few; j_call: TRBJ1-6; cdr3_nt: TGTGCCAGCAGCTTAGCAGGGGGGGCCGCCTACTCCTATAATTCACCCCTCCACTTT; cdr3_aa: CASSLAGGAAYSYNSPLHF
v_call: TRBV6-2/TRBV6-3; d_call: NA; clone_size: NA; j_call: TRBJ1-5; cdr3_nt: TGTGCCATCCGACACTCCAATCAGCCCCAGCATTTT; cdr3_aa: CAIRHSNQPQHF
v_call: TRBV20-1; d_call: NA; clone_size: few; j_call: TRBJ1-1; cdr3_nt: TGCAGTGCTAGTAGAGGACGGTTGAACACTGAAGCTTTCTTT; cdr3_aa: CSASRGRLNTEAFF
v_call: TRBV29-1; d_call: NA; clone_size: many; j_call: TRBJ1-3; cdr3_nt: TGCAGCGCCGGACAGACCTCTGGAAACACCATATATTTT; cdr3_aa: CSAGQTSGNTIYF
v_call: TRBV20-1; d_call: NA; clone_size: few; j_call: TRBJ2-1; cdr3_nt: TGCAGTGCTAGGTCTCGCGGTCATTACAATGAGCAGTTCTTC; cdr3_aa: CSARSRGHYNEQFF
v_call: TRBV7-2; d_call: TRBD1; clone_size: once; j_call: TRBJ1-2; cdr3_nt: TGTGCCAGCAGCTCCATCGGACAGGGGGGCACCTTC; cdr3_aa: CASSSIGQGGTF
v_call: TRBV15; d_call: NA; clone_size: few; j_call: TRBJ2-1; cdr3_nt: TGTGCCACCAGCAGGGGGGGGGCCTCGGACGATGAGCAGTTCTTC; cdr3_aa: CATSRGGASDDEQFF
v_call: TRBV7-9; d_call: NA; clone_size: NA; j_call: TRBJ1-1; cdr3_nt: TGTGCCAGCAGCGCCGTTGGGTTGGGCGGAACTGAAGCTTTCTTT; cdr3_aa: CASSAVGLGGTEAFF
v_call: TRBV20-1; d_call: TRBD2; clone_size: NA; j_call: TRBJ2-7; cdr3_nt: TGCAGTGCTTTACTTAGCGGGAGGGGCTACGAGCAGTACTTC; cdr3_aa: CSALLSGRGYEQYF
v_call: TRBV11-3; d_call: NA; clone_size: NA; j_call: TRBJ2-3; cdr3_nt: TGTGCCAGCAACAGGGAGAGCACAGATACGCAGTATTTT; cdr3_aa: CASNRESTDTQYF
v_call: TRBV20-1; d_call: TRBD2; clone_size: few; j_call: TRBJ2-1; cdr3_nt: TGCAGTGCTGCTCCCGCGGGGGGGTACAATGAGCAGTTCTTC; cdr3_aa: CSAAPAGGYNEQFF
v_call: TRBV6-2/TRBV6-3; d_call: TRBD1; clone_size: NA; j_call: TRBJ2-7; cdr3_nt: TGTGCCAGCAAGTGGGACAGCCTCTACGAGCAGTACTTC; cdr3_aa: CASKWDSLYEQYF
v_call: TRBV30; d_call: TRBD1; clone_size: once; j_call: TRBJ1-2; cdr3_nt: TGTGCCAGTGACAGGGGGGTTGGCTACACCTTC; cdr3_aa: CASDRGVGYTF
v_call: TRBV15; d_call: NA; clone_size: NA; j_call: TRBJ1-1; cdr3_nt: TGTGCCACCAGCGCGAGACAGGCACTGGGTTGGAATACTGAAGCTTTCTTT; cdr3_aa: CATSARQALGWNTEAFF
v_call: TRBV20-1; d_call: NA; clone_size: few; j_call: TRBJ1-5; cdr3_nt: TGCAGTGCTAGAGGACCTAGCTTCGGACAGCCCCAGCATTTT; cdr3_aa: CSARGPSFGQPQHF
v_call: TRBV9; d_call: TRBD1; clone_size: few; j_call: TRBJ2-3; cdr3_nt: TGTGCCAGCAGCGTCGGACAGGGGACGGGAGATACGCAGTATTTT; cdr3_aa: CASSVGQGTGDTQYF
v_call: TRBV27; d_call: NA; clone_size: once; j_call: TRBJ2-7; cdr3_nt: TGTGCCAGCAGCAGGTGGGACTCTGCCTACGAGCAGTACTTC; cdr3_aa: CASSRWDSAYEQYF
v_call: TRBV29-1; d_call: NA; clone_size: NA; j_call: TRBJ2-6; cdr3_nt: TGCAGCGTCCGACCCAGGAGCGGGGCCAACGTCCTGACTTTC; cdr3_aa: CSVRPRSGANVLTF
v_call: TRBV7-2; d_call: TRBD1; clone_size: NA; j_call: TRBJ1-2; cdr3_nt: TGTGCCAGCAGCTTACGGACAGGGGGCAACTATGGCTACACCTTC; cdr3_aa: CASSLRTGGNYGYTF
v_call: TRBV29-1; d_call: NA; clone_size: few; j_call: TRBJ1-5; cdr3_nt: TGCAGCGTTGTCGCGGGTCGGGGTCAGCCCCAGCATTTT; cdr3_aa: CSVVAGRGQPQHF
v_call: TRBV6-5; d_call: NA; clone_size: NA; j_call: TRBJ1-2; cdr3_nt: TGTGCCAGCAGGTCGAGCGGGAGCCCGTACTATGGCTACACCTTC; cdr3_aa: CASRSSGSPYYGYTF